These T cell receptor beta chains were read from a single sample in a study of cytomegalovirus exposure and HLA in healthy donors. Profiling relied on immunoSEQ multiplex PCR, and the TCRdb table lists in-frame clones only, not all of them. The sample consists of 62,000 or so clones, around 87% of them appearing once. The sequencing input was PBMCs. The receptors originated from a man between 18 and 35 years old in good health and CMV-seronegative. Both conserved end residues are part of each CDR3. Each record gives: V gene, J gene, clone size, D gene, CDR3 protein, CDR3 DNA. D genes are given only for firm matches. The size field is filled for only some rows; it gives once, few, many or a size class.

V: TRBV7-6
J: TRBJ2-1
size: NA
D: TRBD2
CDR3: CASSSTSGGYNEQFF
DNA: TGTGCCAGCAGCTCAACTAGCGGGGGGTACAATGAGCAGTTCTTC

V: TRBV2
J: TRBJ2-6
size: NA
D: NA
CDR3: CASSEASGSGANVLTF
DNA: TGTGCCAGCAGTGAAGCATCGGGGTCTGGGGCCAACGTCCTGACTTTC

V: TRBV30
J: TRBJ2-4
size: once
D: NA
CDR3: CAWGGSPAKNIQYF
DNA: TGTGCCTGGGGGGGGTCCCCAGCCAAAAACATTCAGTACTTC

V: TRBV4-2
J: TRBJ1-4
size: NA
D: TRBD1
CDR3: CASSPPRGTGEEKLFF
DNA: TGTGCCAGCAGCCCGCCTCGAGGGACAGGGGAGGAGAAACTGTTTTTT

V: TRBV4-2
J: TRBJ2-2
size: NA
D: NA
CDR3: CASRQTGTGRTGELFF
DNA: TGTGCCAGCAGACAGACCGGGACGGGGAGGACCGGGGAGCTGTTTTTT

V: TRBV29-1
J: TRBJ2-1
size: NA
D: NA
CDR3: CSATRGSYNEQFF
DNA: TGCAGCGCAACCAGGGGTTCCTACAATGAGCAGTTCTTC

V: TRBV5-8
J: TRBJ2-7
size: NA
D: TRBD2
CDR3: CASPRAGGLSYEQYF
DNA: TGTGCCAGCCCCCGGGCGGGGGGTCTTTCCTACGAGCAGTACTTC

V: TRBV7-6
J: TRBJ1-3
size: NA
D: NA
CDR3: CASSLNSPGNTIYF
DNA: TGTGCCAGCAGCTTAAACAGTCCTGGAAACACCATATATTTT

V: TRBV4-1
J: TRBJ1-1
size: NA
D: TRBD1
CDR3: CASSQTNSGQIEAFF
DNA: TGCGCCAGCAGCCAGACCAACTCGGGACAGATTGAAGCTTTCTTT

V: TRBV20-1
J: TRBJ2-7
size: once
D: NA
CDR3: CSAADSYEQYF
DNA: TGCAGTGCTGCAGACTCCTACGAGCAGTACTTC